These 26 T cell receptor beta chains originate from one sample sequenced in a study of cytomegalovirus exposure and HLA in healthy donors. PCR employed 60 Vbeta and 13 Jbeta primers. Clones were sequenced by immunoSEQ multiplex PCR, and TCRdb holds only the in-frame ones, with some missing. The sample holds 150,000 to 200,000 clones, about 80% seen once. The sample was PBMCs. The origin of the receptors is a man younger than 35 in good health and CMV-seropositive.

This chain links TRBV5-1 with TRBJ2-4; no clear D gene. The CDR3 runs 16 residues. Germline V gene sequence: CDR1 SGHRS, CDR2 YFSETQ. The V and J ends lost 0 bases and 0 bases respectively, with 10 bases between them. The CDR3, as DNA: TGCGCCAGCAGCTTGGAGCCAGGCCTAGCCAAAAACATTCAGTACTTC. Protein product: CASSLEPGLAKNIQYF.

This clone was detected a few times. The V gene is TRBV11-2, the J gene TRBJ2-2; possible D gene TRBD1, 6 bases. Germline-derived CDR1 and CDR2 are SGHAT and FQNNGV. V was pared by 5 bases and J by 3 bases, with 13 bases between. This CDR3 contains 15 residues. CDR3 sequence reads: CASSQRQAHTGELFF. CDR3 DNA sequence: TGTGCCAGCAGCCAGCGACAGGCCCACACCGGGGAGCTGTTTTTT.

The chain links TRBV10-3 to TRBJ1-4; TRBD1 is a possible D gene (5 bases). This CDR3 has 14 residues. From germline, CDR1 is ENHRY and CDR2 SYGVKD. V was trimmed by 6 bases and J by 3 bases, leaving 11 bases between them. The CDR3 loop is CAISLGGANEKLFF. As DNA, the CDR3 is TGTGCCATCAGCTTGGGAGGGGCTAATGAAAAACTGTTTTTT.

This clone was observed a single time. The chain uses TRBV6-1 and TRBJ1-5; D gene ambiguous. The CDR3 extends over 14 amino acids. With 8 bases removed from V and 4 bases from J, the gap between germline ends came to 15 bases. CDR1 and CDR2 from the germline V gene are MNHNS and SASEGT. CDR3: CASSWEATNQPQHF. The CDR3 DNA follows: TGTGCCAGCTCCTGGGAGGCAACTAATCAGCCCCAGCATTTT.

This clone was counted between two and nine times. The chain joins TRBV4-2 to TRBJ1-1; D possibly corresponds to TRBD1 (6 bases). V lost 2 bases and J lost 0, with 13 bases in between. The CDR3 covers 16 residues. The germline CDR1 and CDR2 sequences are LGHNA and YNFKEQ. CDR3 DNA: TGTGCCAGCAGCCAATTGAGCGGACAGCTGAACACTGAAGCTTTCTTT. Protein: CASSQLSGQLNTEAFF.

This rearrangement joins TRBV28 to TRBJ1-1; D may be TRBD1 (5 bases). CDR3 length: 16 residues. V was clipped by 6 bases and J by 0 bases, with 17 bases between them. Looked up from germline, CDR1 is MDHEN and CDR2 is SYDVKM. The CDR3 region has the DNA TGTGCCAGCAGCCAACCTAGACAGATCATGAACACTGAAGCTTTCTTT. Translating it yields CASSQPRQIMNTEAFF.

The chain employs TRBV5-8 and TRBJ2-7; 11 bases map to TRBD2. CDR1 and CDR2 (germline): SGHTS, YDEGEE. The CDR3 sequence is 17 residues long. Losses at the gene ends were 0 bases for V and 2 bases for J; bases not matched to a gene: 7. The CDR3 region is CASSLAGLAGSPYEQYF. CDR3 sequence (DNA): TGTGCCAGCAGCTTGGCAGGACTAGCGGGCTCCCCCTACGAGCAGTACTTC.

The rearrangement uses TRBV6-6 and TRBJ2-1; D is unclear. The CDR3 is 15 amino acids. V was shortened by 4 bases and J by 3 bases, with 13 bases between the two germline ends. Germline loops: CDR1 MNHNY, CDR2 SVGAGI (reference sequence). This chain's CDR3 is CASSFPPAYYNEQFF. The CDR3 DNA sequence: TGTGCCAGCAGTTTTCCCCCAGCGTACTACAATGAGCAGTTCTTC.

The rearrangement uses TRBV6-1 and TRBJ2-1; TRBD2 agrees at 9 bases. The germline V gene has CDR1 MNHNS and CDR2 SASEGT. The CDR3 covers 15 residues. J lost 7 bases, V lost 1 base, and 5 bases had no gene match. The DNA for the CDR3 is TGTGCCAGCAGTGAAGATAGCGGGAGCCGTAATGAGCAGTTCTTC. It specifies CASSEDSGSRNEQFF.

The genes are TRBV10-2 and TRBJ2-2; no reliable D call. Germline CDR1 is WSHSY and CDR2 is SAAADI. The CDR3 length is 13 residues. V was trimmed by 3 bases and J by 4 bases, leaving 6 bases between them. DNA of the CDR3: TGCGCCAGCAGTGAAACACCCACCGGGGAGCTGTTTTTT. Its protein product is CASSETPTGELFF.

This clone is a singleton in its sample. The rearrangement links TRBV5-1 to TRBJ2-1, with a tentative D call TRBD2 (6 bases). CDR1 is SGHRS and CDR2 is YFSETQ in the germline V gene. V was cut by 4 bases and J by 4 bases, with 15 bases left in between. The CDR3 loop spans 15 amino acids. As DNA, the CDR3 is TGCGCCAGCAGCATCGCTAGTGGGGGGTACAATGAGCAGTTCTTC. Its translation: CASSIASGGYNEQFF. The full variable domain, with the rest looked up from reference TRBV5-1 and TRBJ2-1, is KAGVTQTPRYLIKTRGQQVTLSCSPISGHRSVSWYQQTPGQGLQFLFEYFSETQRNKGNFPGRFSGRQFSNSRSEMNVSTLELGDSALYLCASSIASGGYNEQFFGPGTRLTVL.

The J gene is TRBJ2-3, the V gene TRBV11-2; D gene ambiguous. V was shortened by 3 bases and J by 8 bases, with 6 bases between the two germline ends. CDR3 length equals 11 residues. Germline lookup yields CDR1 SGHAT and CDR2 FQNNGV. Written as DNA, the CDR3 is TGTGCCAGCAGCTTTCCCGGTACGCAGTATTTT. As protein: CASSFPGTQYF.

This clone was seen more than once but under ten times. This sequence joins TRBV28 and TRBJ2-7, with D possibly being TRBD1 (6 bases). V was pared by 6 bases and J by 1 base, with 19 bases between. CDR3 size: 16 residues. Germline-derived CDR1 and CDR2 are MDHEN and SYDVKM. The CDR3 region has the DNA TGTGCCAGCAGAGCCTGGACAGCAACAAAATCCTACGAGCAGTACTTC. Translating it yields CASRAWTATKSYEQYF.

The gene calls are TRBV7-3 and TRBJ2-1, with D possibly being TRBD2 (7 bases). This CDR3 has 15 residues. The germline gives CDR1 SGHTA, CDR2 FQGTGA. V lost 6 bases and J 8 bases, leaving 20 bases between the germline ends. CDR3 DNA sequence: TGTGCCAGCAGTTTTGGTGGGGGGGCTAAGGATGAGCAGTTCTTC. Encoded protein: CASSFGGGAKDEQFF.

This clone was found a few times. The rearrangement uses TRBV5-1 and TRBJ2-1; 7 positions match TRBD2. This CDR3 comprises 12 residues. V shed 4 bases and J 9 bases; nucleotides not matched to a gene: 4. Germline loops: CDR1 SGHRS, CDR2 YFSETQ. The CDR3 region is CASSGTNVEQFF. The CDR3 DNA is TGCGCCAGCAGCGGGACTAACGTTGAGCAGTTCTTC.

Here the CDR3 reads CASSMGGGPRNEQFF. CDR3 DNA sequence: TGTGCCAGTAGTATGGGGGGGGGCCCCCGGAATGAGCAGTTCTTC. The V gene is TRBV19, the J gene TRBJ2-1; perhaps TRBD2 as D (7 bases). CDR3 length: 15 amino acids. Trimming cost V 3 bases and J 7 bases, with 16 bases left between them. CDR1 is LNHDA and CDR2 is SQIVND in the germline V gene (reference sequence).

This clone has just a few counts. Likely a read error: the CDR3 ends without its conserved phenylalanine or tryptophan. V gene TRBV11-2 combines with J gene TRBJ1-6; D possibly corresponds to TRBD1 (5 bases). The CDR3 is 17 amino acids. The germline gives CDR1 SGHAT, CDR2 FQNNGV. The V and J ends lost 2 bases and 9 bases respectively, with 20 bases between them. The CDR3 region is CASSLSVRGEWGSPLHL. CDR3 in DNA: TGTGCCAGCAGCTTATCTGTTCGGGGGGAATGGGGTTCACCCCTCCACCTT.

This rearrangement joins TRBV2 to TRBJ1-5, with D possibly being TRBD1 (6 bases). Trimming left V 4 bases short and J 4 bases short, with 14 bases between. This CDR3 is built from 15 residues. CDR1 and CDR2 (germline): SNHLY, FYNNEI. CDR3 in amino acids: CASSGTEVRNQPQHF. In DNA, the CDR3 is TGTGCCAGCAGTGGGACAGAGGTTAGAAATCAGCCCCAGCATTTT.

This clone was recorded only once. The chain couples TRBV27 to TRBJ2-7, with D possibly TRBD1 on 5 matching bases. The CDR3 covers 17 residues. Germline loops: CDR1 MNHEY, CDR2 SMNVEV (reference sequence). V was shortened by 1 base and J by 4 bases, with 20 bases between the two germline ends. The CDR3: CASSLFSVGAGRYEQYF. The CDR3 bases are TGTGCCAGCAGTTTATTTTCGGTTGGGGCCGGAAGATACGAGCAGTACTTC.

This clone has more than one count but fewer than ten. The rearrangement uses TRBV6-1 and TRBJ1-1; perhaps TRBD1 as D (5 bases). Trimming stripped 2 bases from V and 0 bases from J, with 10 bases between. Looked up from germline, CDR1 is MNHNS and CDR2 is SASEGT. The CDR3 consists of 15 residues. The CDR3 DNA reads as TGTGCCAGCAGTGAACCCCCAGGGATGAACACTGAAGCTTTCTTT. Protein: CASSEPPGMNTEAFF.

The J gene is TRBJ1-1, the V gene TRBV2; D not resolved. The CDR3 runs to 13 residues. Trimming left V 9 bases short and J 0 bases short, with 11 bases between. Per the germline V gene, CDR1 is SNHLY and CDR2 is FYNNEI. The CDR3 loop is CASDPTVNTEAFF. The CDR3 DNA sequence: TGTGCCAGTGATCCCACTGTGAACACTGAAGCTTTCTTT.

This sequence joins TRBV11-2 and TRBJ1-1, with D perhaps matching TRBD1 (6 bases). The germline gives CDR1 SGHAT, CDR2 FQNNGV. Trimming pared 3 bases from V and 6 bases from J, leaving 14 bases between. This CDR3 has 14 amino acids. CDR3 protein: CASSLAKGGSEAFF. The CDR3, as DNA: TGTGCCAGCAGCTTGGCGAAGGGGGGGTCTGAAGCTTTCTTT.

The table lists this clone with a count of one. The chain carries TRBV30 and TRBJ1-4; D remains unclear. Looked up from germline, CDR1 is GTSNPN and CDR2 is SVGIG (reference sequence). The CDR3 loop spans 14 amino acids. The V and J ends lost 8 bases and 0 bases respectively, with 13 bases between them. The CDR3 loop is CAGDTGTTNEKLFF. Written as DNA, the CDR3 is TGTGCCGGTGACACGGGGACAACTAATGAAAAACTGTTTTTT.

The genes are TRBV5-8 and TRBJ2-5; weak D call: TRBD2 (5 bases). Germline CDR1 SGHTS, CDR2 YDEGEE. The length of the CDR3 is 15 residues. V was shortened by 0 bases and J by 5 bases, with 14 bases between the two germline ends. CDR3: CASSLVRVDRETQYF. CDR3 bases: TGTGCCAGCAGCTTGGTGCGGGTAGATCGGGAGACCCAGTACTTC.

This clone appeared once. This chain uses TRBV6-5 with TRBJ2-3; D is possibly TRBD1 (6 bases). The CDR3 length is 13 residues. Deletions cut 7 bases from V and 1 base from J, with 9 bases between. Germline CDR1 MNHEY, CDR2 SVGAGI. The CDR3 reads CASKRTGTDTQYF. The CDR3 coding sequence is TGTGCCAGCAAACGGACAGGCACAGATACGCAGTATTTT.

The chain recombines TRBV18 with TRBJ2-7; maybe TRBD1 (6 bases). Germline assignment: CDR1 KGHSH and CDR2 LQKENI. V was pared by 5 bases and J by 2 bases, with 16 bases between. The CDR3 is 15 amino acids. This chain's CDR3 is CASSASQGGPYEQYF. For the CDR3, the DNA is TGTGCCAGCTCAGCATCACAGGGTGGGCCCTACGAGCAGTACTTC.